This TCR beta chain derives from a study of cytomegalovirus exposure and HLA in healthy donors. For the study at large: In an early release, HLA-typed donors contributed approximately 82 million unique TCR sequences.

PCR primers comprised 60 Vbeta and 13 Jbeta primers. Assay: immunoSEQ multiplex PCR; the TCRdb copy retains only in-frame clones and omits some. The sample has under 250,000 clones; roughly four fifths are singletons. The V gene end was trimmed by 6 bases and the J gene end by 5 bases; junction bases not matched to a gene: 11. CDR3 length equals 16 residues. CDR1 MDHEN and CDR2 SYDVKM come from the germline V gene. This sequence originates from a man aged 25-45 years in good health and CMV-seronegative. The sample comprised PBMCs. The chain uses TRBV28 and TRBJ2-5; 11 positions match TRBD2. The CDR3 sequence: CASSALLAGEGETQYF. The DNA of the CDR3 is TGTGCCAGCAGCGCGCTACTAGCGGGAGAGGGGGAGACCCAGTACTTC.